The T cell receptor (beta chain) described here comes from a study of OX40 agonist ivuxolimab in advanced cancers. Overall study: Of the participants, around 39% had some prior anti-PD-1, anti-PD-L1 or anti-CTLA-4 therapy, which was allowed. Overall study results and limits: In CD8+ T cells, expanded clones were on average more numerous than in CD4+. Some of the lowest clonal expansion was seen in partial responders at 0.1-3.0 mg/kg.

Data came from immunoSEQ multiplex PCR; TCRdb stores just in-frame clones and leaves some out. The top ten clones hold 1.5% to 2% of a sample with some 90,000 clones, about 90% of them seen once. Germline V gives CDR1 MNHEY, CDR2 SVGAGI. CDR3 length: 12 amino acids. The V and J ends lost 8 bases and 2 bases, in that order; junction bases with no gene match: 3. In regard to this clone: Its antigen is unidentified.

This receptor was taken from an adult with an advanced solid tumor such as melanoma, head and neck, liver or kidney cancer. This chain uses TRBV6-5 with TRBJ2-7; 7 bases are shared with TRBD1. The sequences come from CD4+ or CD8+ T cells sorted from blood, collected in a trial of the OX40 agonist ivuxolimab. The CDR3 DNA reads TGTGCCAGCCGGGACAGCCCCTACGAGCAGTACTTC. Its translation is CASRDSPYEQYF.